This T cell receptor beta chain was obtained from a study of CD8 T cells in Susac syndrome. Random hexamers were used to reverse transcribe the RNA input (about 0.5 to 1 ug). One entry per CDR3 protein, called by TCRdb with MiXCR from the immunoSEQ multiplex PCR reads. This sample yields more than 150,000 distinct CDR3 sequences, of which roughly 94% are seen a single time; roughly 0.19% belongs to the top ten. Trimming pared 1 base from V and 2 bases from J, leaving 12 bases between. CDR3 length: 15 residues. Germline CDR1 and CDR2: SGHRS and YFSETQ. Sequenced material: CD8+ T cells from PBMCs. This chain joins TRBV5-1 and TRBJ2-5, with D tentatively TRBD1 (6 bases). The sequence was collected from a human donor with multiple sclerosis. The CDR3, as DNA: TGCGCCAGCAGCTTGTATATCGGGACACAAGAGACCCAGTACTTC. Translating it yields CASSLYIGTQETQYF.